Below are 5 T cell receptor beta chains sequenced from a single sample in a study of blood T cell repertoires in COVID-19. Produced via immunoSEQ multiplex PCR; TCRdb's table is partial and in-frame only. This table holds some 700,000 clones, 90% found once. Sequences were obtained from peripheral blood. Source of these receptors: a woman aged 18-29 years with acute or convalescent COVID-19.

Here the CDR3 reads CASSLGRDRGNSPLHF. As DNA, the CDR3 is TGCGCCAGCAGCTTGGGAAGGGACAGGGGGAATTCACCCCTCCACTTT. The V gene is TRBV4-3, the J gene TRBJ1-6, with 11 nucleotides matching TRBD1. The V segment lost 5 bases and the J segment 7 bases; nucleotides outside the gene matches: 7. The CDR3 has 16 residues. Germline lookup yields CDR1 LGHNA and CDR2 YSLEER.

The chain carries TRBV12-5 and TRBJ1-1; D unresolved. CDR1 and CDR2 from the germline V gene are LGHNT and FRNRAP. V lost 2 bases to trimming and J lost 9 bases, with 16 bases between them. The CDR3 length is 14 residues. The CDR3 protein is CASGLKGPTEKAFF. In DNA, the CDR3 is TGTGCTAGTGGTTTGAAAGGCCCGACTGAGAAAGCTTTCTTT.

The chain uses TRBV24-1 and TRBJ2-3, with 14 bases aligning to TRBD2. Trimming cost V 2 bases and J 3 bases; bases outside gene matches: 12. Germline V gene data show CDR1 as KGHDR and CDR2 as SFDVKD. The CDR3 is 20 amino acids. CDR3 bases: TGTGCCACCAGTGATTATCGGACTAGCGGGGGGCCGGGAGATACAGATACGCAGTATTTT. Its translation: CATSDYRTSGGPGDTDTQYF.

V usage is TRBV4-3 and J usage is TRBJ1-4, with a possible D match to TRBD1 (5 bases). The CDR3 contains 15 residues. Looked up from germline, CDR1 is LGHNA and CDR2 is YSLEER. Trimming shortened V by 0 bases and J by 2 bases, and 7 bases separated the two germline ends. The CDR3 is CASSQDRVTNEKLFF. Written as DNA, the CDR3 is TGCGCCAGCAGCCAAGACAGGGTGACTAATGAAAAACTGTTTTTT.

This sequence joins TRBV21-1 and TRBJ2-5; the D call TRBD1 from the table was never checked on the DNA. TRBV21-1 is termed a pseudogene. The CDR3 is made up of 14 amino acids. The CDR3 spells CASRGELLQETQYF. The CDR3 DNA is TGTGCCAGCAGAGGGGAACTCCTCCAAGAGACCCAGTACTTC.